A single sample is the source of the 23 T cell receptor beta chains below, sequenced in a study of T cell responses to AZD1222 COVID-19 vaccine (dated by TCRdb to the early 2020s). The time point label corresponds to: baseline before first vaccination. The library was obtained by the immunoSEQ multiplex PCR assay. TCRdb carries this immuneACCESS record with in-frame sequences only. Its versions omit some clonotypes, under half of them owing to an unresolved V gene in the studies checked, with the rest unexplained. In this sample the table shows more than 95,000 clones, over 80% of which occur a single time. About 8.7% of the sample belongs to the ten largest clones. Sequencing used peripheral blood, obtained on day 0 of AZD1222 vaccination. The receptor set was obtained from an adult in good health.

CDR3 DNA: TGTGCCAGCACCATGACTAGCGGCAGATACGAGCAGTACTTC. Amino acid sequence: CASTMTSGRYEQYF. This chain joins TRBV7-9 and TRBJ2-7; 9 bases agree with TRBD2. Trimming took 7 bases from V and 4 from J; bases not matched to a gene: 8. The germline V gene encodes CDR1 SEHNR and CDR2 FQNEAQ (reference sequence). This CDR3 comprises 14 residues.

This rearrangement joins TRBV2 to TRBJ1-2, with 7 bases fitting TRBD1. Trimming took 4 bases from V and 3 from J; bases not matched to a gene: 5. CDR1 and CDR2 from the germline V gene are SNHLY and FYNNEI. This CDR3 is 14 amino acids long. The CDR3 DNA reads TGTGCCAGCAGTGTCGGCAGGGGGTACTATGGCTACACCTTC. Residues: CASSVGRGYYGYTF.

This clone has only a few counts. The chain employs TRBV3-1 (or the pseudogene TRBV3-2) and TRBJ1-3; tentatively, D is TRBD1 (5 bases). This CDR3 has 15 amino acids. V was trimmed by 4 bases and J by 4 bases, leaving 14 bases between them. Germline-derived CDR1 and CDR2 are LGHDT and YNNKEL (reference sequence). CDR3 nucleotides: TGTGCCAGCAGCCTGGGCAGGGCACAAGGAAACACCATATATTTT. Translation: CASSLGRAQGNTIYF.

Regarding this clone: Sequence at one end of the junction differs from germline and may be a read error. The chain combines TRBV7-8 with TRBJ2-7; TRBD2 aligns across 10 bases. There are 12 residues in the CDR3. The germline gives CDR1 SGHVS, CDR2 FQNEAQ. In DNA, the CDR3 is TGTGCCAGCAGCCCCCTGAAACTAGCGGGGAACTTC. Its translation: CASSPLKLAGNF.

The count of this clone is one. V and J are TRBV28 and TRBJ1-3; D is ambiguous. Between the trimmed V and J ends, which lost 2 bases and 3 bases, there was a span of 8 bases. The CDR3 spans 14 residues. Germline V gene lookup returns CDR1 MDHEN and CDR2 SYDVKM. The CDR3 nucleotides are TGTGCCAGCAGTTTAGTGACATTTGGAAACACCATATATTTT. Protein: CASSLVTFGNTIYF.

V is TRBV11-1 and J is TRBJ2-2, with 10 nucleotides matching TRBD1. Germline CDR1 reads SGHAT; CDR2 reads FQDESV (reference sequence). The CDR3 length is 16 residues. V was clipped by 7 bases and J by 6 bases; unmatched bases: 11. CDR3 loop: CASIPNPGQGSGELFF. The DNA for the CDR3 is TGTGCCAGCATTCCGAATCCGGGACAGGGGTCCGGGGAGCTGTTTTTT.

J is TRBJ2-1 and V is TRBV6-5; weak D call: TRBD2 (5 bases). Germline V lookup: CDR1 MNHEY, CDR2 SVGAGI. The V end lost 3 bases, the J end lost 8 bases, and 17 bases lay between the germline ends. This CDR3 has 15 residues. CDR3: CASSYMTGNFDEQFF. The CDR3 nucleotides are TGTGCCAGCAGTTATATGACGGGGAATTTTGATGAGCAGTTCTTC.

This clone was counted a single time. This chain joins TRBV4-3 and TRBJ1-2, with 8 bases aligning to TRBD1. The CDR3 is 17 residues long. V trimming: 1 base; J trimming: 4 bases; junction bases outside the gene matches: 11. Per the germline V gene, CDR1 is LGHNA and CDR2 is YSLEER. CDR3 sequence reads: CASSQVGGTGPGYGYTF. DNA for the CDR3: TGCGCCAGCAGCCAAGTAGGGGGGACAGGCCCGGGCTATGGCTACACCTTC.

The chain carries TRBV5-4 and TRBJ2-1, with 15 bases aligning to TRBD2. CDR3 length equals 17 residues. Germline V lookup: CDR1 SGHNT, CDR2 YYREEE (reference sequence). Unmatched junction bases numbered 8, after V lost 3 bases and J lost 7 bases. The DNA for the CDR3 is TGTGCCAGCAGCTCAGGATTCGGGACTAGCGGGGGGAATGAGCAGTTCTTC. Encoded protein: CASSSGFGTSGGNEQFF.

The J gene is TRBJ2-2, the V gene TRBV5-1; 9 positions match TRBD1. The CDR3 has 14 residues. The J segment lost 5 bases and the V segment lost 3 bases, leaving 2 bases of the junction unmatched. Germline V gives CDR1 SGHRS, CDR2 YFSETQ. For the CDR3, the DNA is TGCGCCAGCAGCTACGGACAGGGGACCGGGGAGCTGTTTTTT. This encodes CASSYGQGTGELFF.

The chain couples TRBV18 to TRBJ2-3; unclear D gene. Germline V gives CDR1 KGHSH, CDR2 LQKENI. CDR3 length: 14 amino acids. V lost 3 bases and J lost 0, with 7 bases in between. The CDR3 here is CASSPTVSTDTQYF. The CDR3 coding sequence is TGTGCCAGCTCACCTACCGTTAGCACAGATACGCAGTATTTT.

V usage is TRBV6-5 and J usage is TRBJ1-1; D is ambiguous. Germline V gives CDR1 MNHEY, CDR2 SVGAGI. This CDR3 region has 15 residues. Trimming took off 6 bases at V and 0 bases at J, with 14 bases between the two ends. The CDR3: CASSNLQLMNTEAFF. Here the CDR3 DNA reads TGTGCCAGCAGCAACTTACAGCTGATGAACACTGAAGCTTTCTTT.

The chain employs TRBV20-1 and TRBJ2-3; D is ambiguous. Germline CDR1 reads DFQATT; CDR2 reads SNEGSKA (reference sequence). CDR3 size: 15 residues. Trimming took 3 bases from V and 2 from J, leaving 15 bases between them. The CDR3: CSASGHATFTDTQYF. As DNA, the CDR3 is TGCAGTGCTAGTGGTCACGCTACTTTCACAGATACGCAGTATTTT.

This CDR3 is CASSPSEGAHTEAFF. DNA of the CDR3: TGTGCCAGCAGCCCTTCGGAGGGGGCGCACACTGAAGCTTTCTTT. The gene calls are TRBV11-1 and TRBJ1-1, with TRBD1 identical over 7 bases. CDR1 SGHAT and CDR2 FQDESV come from the germline V gene (reference sequence). The junction had 9 bases not matched to a gene; V was cut back by 5 bases and J by 3 bases. CDR3 length: 15 amino acids.

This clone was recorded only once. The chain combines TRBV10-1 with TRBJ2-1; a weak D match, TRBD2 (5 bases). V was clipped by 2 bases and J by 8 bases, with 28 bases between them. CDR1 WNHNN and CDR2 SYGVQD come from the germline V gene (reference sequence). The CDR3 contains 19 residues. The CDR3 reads CASSEPKGRANPPKYEQFF. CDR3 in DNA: TGCGCCAGCAGTGAGCCTAAAGGGCGGGCCAACCCCCCCAAGTATGAGCAGTTCTTC.

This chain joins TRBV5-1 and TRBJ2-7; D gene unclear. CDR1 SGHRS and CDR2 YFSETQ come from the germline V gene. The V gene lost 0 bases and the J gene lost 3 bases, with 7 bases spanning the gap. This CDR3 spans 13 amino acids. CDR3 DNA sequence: TGCGCCAGCAGCTTGGCCCGATACTACGAGCAGTACTTC. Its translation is CASSLARYYEQYF.

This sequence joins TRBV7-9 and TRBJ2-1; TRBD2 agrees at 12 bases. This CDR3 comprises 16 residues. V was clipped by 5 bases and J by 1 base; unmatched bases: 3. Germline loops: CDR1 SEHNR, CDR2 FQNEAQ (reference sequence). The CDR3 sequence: CASSPLAGGSYNEQFF. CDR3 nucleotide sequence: TGTGCCAGCAGCCCACTAGCGGGGGGATCCTACAATGAGCAGTTCTTC.

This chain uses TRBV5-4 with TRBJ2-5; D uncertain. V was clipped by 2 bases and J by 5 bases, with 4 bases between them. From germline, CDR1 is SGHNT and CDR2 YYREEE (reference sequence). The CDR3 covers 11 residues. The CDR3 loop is CASSLAETQYF. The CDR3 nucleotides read TGTGCCAGCAGCTTAGCGGAGACCCAGTACTTC. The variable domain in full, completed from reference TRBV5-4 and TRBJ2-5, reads ETGVTQSPTHLIKTRGQQVTLRCSSQSGHNTVSWYQQALGQGPQFIFQYYREEENGRGNFPPRFSGLQFPNYSSELNVNALELDDSALYLCASSLAETQYFGPGTRLLVL.

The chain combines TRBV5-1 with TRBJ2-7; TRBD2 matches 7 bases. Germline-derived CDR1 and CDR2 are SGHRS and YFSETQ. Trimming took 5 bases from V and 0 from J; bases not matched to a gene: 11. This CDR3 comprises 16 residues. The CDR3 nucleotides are TGCGCCAGCAGACTAGACCCTAGCGGTCGCTCCTACGAGCAGTACTTC. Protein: CASRLDPSGRSYEQYF.

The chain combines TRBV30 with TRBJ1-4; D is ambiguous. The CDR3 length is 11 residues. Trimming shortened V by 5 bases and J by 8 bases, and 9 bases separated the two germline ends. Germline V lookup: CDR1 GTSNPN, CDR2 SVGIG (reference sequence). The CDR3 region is CAWAAREKLFF. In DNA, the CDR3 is TGTGCCTGGGCCGCGCGCGAAAAACTGTTTTTT. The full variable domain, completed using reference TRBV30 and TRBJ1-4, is SQTIHQWPATLVQPVGSPLSLECTVEGTSNPNLYWYRQAAGRGLQLLFYSVGIGQISSEVPQNLSASRPQDRQFILSSKKLLLSDSGFYLCAWAAREKLFFGSGTQLSVL.

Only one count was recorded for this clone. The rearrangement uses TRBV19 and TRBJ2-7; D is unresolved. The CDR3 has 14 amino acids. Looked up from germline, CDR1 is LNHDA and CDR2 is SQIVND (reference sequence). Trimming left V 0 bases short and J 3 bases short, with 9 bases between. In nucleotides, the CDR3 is TGTGCCAGTAGTATAGATGGCGGTCACTACGAGCAGTACTTC. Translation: CASSIDGGHYEQYF. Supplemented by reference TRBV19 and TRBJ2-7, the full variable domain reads DGGITQSPKYLFRKEGQNVTLSCEQNLNHDAMYWYRQDPGQGLRLIYYSQIVNDFQKGDIAEGYSVSREKKESFPLTVTSAQKNPTAFYLCASSIDGGHYEQYFGPGTRLTVT.

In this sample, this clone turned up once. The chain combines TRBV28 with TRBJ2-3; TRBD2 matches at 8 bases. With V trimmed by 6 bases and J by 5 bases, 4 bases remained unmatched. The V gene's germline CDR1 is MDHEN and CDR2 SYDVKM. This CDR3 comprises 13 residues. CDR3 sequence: CASSRTSLDTQYF. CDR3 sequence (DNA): TGTGCCAGCAGCCGGACTAGCTTAGATACGCAGTATTTT.

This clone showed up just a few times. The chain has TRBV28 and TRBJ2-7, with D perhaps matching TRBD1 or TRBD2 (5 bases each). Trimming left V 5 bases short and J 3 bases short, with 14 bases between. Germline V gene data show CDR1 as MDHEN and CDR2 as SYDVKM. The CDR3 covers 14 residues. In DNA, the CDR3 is TGTGCCAGCAGTCCCTGGGGACGAATCTACGAGCAGTACTTC. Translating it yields CASSPWGRIYEQYF.